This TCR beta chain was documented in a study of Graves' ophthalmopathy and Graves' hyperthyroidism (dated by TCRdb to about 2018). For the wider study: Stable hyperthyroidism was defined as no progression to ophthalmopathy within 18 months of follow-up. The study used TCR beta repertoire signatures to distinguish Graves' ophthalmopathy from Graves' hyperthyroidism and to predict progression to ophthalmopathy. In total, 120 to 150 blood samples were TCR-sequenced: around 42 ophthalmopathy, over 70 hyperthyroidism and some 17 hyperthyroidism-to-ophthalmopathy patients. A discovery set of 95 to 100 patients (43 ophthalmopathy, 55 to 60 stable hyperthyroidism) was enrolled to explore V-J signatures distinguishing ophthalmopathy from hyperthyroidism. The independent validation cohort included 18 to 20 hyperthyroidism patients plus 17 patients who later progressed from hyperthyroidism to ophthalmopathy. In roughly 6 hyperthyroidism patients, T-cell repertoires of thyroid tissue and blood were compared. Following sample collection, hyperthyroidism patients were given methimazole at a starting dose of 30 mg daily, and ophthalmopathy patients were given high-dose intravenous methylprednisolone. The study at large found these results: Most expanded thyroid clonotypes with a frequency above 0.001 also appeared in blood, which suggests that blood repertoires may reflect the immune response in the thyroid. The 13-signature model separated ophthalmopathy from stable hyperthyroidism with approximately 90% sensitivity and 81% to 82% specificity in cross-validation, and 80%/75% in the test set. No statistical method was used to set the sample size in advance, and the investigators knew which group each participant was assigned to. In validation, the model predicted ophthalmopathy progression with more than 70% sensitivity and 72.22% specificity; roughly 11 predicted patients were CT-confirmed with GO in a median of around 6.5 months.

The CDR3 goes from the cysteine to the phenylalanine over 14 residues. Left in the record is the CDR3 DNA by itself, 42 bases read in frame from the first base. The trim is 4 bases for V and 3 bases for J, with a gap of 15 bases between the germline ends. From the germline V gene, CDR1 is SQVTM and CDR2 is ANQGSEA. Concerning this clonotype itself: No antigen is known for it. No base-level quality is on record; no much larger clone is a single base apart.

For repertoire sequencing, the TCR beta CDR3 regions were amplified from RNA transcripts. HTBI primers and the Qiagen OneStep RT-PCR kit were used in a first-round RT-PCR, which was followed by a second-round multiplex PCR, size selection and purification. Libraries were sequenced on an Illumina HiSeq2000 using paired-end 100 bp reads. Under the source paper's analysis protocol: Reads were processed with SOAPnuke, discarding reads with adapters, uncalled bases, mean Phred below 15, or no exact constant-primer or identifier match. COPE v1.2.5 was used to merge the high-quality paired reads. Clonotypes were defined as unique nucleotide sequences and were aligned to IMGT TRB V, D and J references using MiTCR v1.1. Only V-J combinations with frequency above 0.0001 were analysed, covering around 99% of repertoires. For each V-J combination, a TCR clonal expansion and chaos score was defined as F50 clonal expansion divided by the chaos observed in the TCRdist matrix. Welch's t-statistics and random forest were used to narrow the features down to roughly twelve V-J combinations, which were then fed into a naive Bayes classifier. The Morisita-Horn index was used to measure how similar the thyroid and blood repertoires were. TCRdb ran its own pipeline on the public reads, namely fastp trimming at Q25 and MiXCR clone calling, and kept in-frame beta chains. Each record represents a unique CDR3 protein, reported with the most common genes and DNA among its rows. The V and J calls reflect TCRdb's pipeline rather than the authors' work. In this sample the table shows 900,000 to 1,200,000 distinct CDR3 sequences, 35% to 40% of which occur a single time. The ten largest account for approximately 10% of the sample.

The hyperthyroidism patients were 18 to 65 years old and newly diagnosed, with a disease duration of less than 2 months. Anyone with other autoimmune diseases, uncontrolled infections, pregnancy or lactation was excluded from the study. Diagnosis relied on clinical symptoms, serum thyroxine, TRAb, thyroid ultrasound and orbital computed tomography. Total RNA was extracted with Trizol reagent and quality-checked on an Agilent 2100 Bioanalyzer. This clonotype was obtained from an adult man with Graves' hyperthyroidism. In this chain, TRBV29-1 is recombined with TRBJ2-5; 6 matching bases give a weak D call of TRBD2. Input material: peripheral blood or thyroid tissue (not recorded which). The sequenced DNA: TGCAGCGTTGCGAGGTTGCGGGACGAAGAGACCCAGTACTTC. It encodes CSVARLRDEETQYF.